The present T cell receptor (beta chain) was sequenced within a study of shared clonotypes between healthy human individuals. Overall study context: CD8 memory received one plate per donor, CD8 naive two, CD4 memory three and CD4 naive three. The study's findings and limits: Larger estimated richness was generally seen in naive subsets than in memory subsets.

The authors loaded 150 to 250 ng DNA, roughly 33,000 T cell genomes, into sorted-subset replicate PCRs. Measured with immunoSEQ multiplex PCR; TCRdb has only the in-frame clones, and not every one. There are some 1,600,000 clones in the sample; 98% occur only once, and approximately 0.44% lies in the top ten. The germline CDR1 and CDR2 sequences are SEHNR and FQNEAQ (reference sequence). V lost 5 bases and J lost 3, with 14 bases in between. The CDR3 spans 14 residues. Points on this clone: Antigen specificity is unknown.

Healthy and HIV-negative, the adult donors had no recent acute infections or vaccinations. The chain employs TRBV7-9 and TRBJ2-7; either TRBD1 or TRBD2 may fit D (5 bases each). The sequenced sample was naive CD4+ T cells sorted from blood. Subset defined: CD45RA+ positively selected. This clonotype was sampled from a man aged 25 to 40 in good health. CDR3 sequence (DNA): TGTGCCAGCAGCCCTACTGGGGGATACTACGAGCAGTACTTC. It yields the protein CASSPTGGYYEQYF.